This TCR beta chain derives from a study of post-analysis software for immune sequencing data. Study at large: Disease courses included relapsing-remitting, secondary progressive and progressive-relapsing multiple sclerosis.

The CDR3 runs to 13 residues. The V end lost 3 bases, the J end lost 3 bases, and 9 bases lay between the germline ends. This clonotype turned up a few times. Antigen specificity is unknown. Unique molecular identifiers had been added to the TCR beta cDNA libraries. TCRdb re-called the PCR reads through MiXCR, storing one row per CDR3 protein. Of 750,000 to 950,000 distinct CDR3 sequences listed, 46% were seen once; the top ten hold roughly 5.2%. General study findings and limits: A few TRBV segments, TRBV5-6, TRBV5-1 and TRBV20-1 among them, were found more frequent in patients than controls. Diversity measured as normalized Chao1 was significantly lower in multiple sclerosis patients than in controls.

The sequence was collected from a girl under 18 with multiple sclerosis. The J gene is TRBJ2-7, the V gene TRBV12-3 or TRBV12-4, with a possible D match to TRBD1 (5 bases). The sequencing input was blood. CDR3 coding DNA: TGTGCCAGCAGTTTGCAGGGCTACTACGAGCAGTACTTC. Protein: CASSLQGYYEQYF.